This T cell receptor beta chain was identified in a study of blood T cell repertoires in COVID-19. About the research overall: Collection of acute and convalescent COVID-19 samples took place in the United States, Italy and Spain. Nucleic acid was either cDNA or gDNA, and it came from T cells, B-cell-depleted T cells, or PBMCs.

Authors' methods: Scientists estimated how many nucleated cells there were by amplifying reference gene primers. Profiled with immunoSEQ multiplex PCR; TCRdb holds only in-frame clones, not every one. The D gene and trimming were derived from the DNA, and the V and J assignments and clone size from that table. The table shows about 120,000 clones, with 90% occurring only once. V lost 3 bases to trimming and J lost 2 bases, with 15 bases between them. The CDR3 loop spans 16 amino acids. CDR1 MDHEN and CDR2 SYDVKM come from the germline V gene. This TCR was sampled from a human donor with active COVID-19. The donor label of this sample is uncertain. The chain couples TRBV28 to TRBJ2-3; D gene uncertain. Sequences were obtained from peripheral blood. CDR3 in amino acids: CASSFPTERDTDTQYF. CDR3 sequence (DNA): TGTGCCAGCAGTTTCCCAACCGAGCGCGACACAGATACGCAGTATTTT.